This T cell receptor beta chain was sequenced in a study of PD-1 blockade in mismatch repair-deficient tumors. The V gene lost 7 bases and the J gene lost 5 bases, with 12 bases spanning the gap. Germline assignment: CDR1 MNHEY and CDR2 SVGAGI. The CDR3 loop spans 13 amino acids. The repertoire was sequenced with immunoSEQ multiplex PCR; TCRdb's copy has only in-frame clones and lacks some. The sample includes roughly 45,000 clones, around three quarters of them seen just once. The TCR-sequenced patients were three responders to pembrolizumab. This chain links TRBV6-5 with TRBJ1-5; tentative D call: TRBD1 (6 bases). The TCR originated in an adult with mismatch repair-deficient cancer. This sample comprised PBMCs, obtained before pembrolizumab treatment. CDR3 sequence: CASKQGSDQPQHF. CDR3 nucleotides: TGTGCCAGCAAACAGGGTTCGGATCAGCCCCAGCATTTT.